Reported below is one T cell receptor beta chain. The sample comes from a study of shared clonotypes between healthy human individuals. Measured with immunoSEQ multiplex PCR; TCRdb has only the in-frame clones, and not every one. The repertoire holds millions of clones, with more than 90% as singletons. Germline CDR1 SNHLY, CDR2 FYNNEI. This CDR3 comprises 14 residues. Trimming shortened V by 5 bases and J by 9 bases, and 18 bases separated the two germline ends. The rearrangement uses TRBV2 and TRBJ2-3; no definite D call. Sequenced material: naive CD4+ T cells sorted from blood. Subset given: CD45RA+ positively selected. The clonotype originates from a young man in good health. The CDR3 region has the DNA TGTGCCAGCAGTCCTTCCTCCGTGTGGGCCACGCAGTATTTT. It translates to CASSPSSVWATQYF.